This is a list of T cell receptor beta chains from one sample in a study of radiotherapy plus CTLA-4 blockade in lung cancer. Only in-frame clones appear in the TCRdb table, and some are missing; sequencing was by immunoSEQ multiplex PCR. The sample lists more than 75,000 clones; 85% to 90% were seen once. The sample here was peripheral blood, taken from a patient treated with radiotherapy plus ipilimumab. These receptors were collected from a human donor with non-small cell lung cancer who had stable disease on radiotherapy plus ipilimumab. Each CDR3 is given with its conserved first and last residue. Each record gives: V gene, CDR3 protein.

TRBV27,CASRLAKRTDTQYF
TRBV11-3,CASSLGQTYNEQFF
TRBV5-1,CASSLSGTSNSPLHF
TRBV7-2,CASSPAQTSGGAGEQFF
TRBV28,CASGNSGSSYEQYF
TRBV18,CASSRGQEAPLHF
TRBV5-4,CASRDGGTPHRDYEQYF
TRBV28,CASSFTGFDEKLFF
TRBV28,CASSLTVNGYTF
TRBV19,CASKQSGTRANSPLHF
TRBV14,CASSHDSPPTGELFF
TRBV2,CASRKDRGTEAFF
TRBV5-8,CASIYRKMIVNTEAFF
TRBV28,CASTGQNYGYTF
TRBV7-2,CASSFDRGGNQPQHF
TRBV7-3,CASSRRTGSQGEQFF
TRBV18,CASSSLGTFSGRVGEQFF
TRBV12-5,CASGLVLQPSEQFF
TRBV6-5,CASSQLRFSNSPLHF
TRBV10-3,CAINPTEVGEAFF
TRBV12-2,CASRLAKRQAVTGELFF
TRBV7-3,CASSFLPSTDTQYF